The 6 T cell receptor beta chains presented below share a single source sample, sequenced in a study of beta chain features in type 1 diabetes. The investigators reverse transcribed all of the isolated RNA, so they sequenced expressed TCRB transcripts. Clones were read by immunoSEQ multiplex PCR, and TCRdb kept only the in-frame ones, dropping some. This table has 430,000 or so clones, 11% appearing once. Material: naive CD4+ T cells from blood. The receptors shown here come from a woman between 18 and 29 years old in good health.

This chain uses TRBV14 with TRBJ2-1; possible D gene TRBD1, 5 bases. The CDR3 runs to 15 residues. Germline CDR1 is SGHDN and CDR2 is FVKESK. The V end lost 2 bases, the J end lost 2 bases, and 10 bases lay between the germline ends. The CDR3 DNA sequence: TGTGCCAGCAGCCAAAGGACACGTCCCTACAATGAGCAGTTCTTC. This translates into CASSQRTRPYNEQFF.

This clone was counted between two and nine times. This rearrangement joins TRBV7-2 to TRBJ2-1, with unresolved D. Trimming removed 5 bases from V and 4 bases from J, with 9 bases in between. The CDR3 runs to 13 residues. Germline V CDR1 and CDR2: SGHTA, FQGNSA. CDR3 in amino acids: CASSLPMYNEQFF. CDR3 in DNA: TGTGCCAGCAGCCTCCCAATGTACAATGAGCAGTTCTTC.

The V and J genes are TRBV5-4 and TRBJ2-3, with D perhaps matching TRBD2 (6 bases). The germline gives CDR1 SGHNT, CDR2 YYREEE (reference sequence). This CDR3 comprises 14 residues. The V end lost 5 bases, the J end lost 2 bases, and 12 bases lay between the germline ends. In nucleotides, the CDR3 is TGTGCCAGCAGGACGGGACTCGACACAGATACGCAGTATTTT. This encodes CASRTGLDTDTQYF.

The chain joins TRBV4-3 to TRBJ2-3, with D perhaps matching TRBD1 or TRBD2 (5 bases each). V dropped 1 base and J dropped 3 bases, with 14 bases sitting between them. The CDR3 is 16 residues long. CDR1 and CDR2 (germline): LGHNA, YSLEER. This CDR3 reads CASSQARGVGTDTQYF. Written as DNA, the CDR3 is TGCGCCAGCAGCCAAGCCCGGGGCGTTGGGACAGATACGCAGTATTTT.

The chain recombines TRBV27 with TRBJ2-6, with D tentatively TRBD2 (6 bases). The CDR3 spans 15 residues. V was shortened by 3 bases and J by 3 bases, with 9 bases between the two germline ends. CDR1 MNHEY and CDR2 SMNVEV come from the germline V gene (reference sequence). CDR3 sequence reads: CASSLRGGGANVLTF. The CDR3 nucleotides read TGTGCCAGCAGTTTGCGGGGTGGTGGGGCCAACGTCCTGACTTTC.

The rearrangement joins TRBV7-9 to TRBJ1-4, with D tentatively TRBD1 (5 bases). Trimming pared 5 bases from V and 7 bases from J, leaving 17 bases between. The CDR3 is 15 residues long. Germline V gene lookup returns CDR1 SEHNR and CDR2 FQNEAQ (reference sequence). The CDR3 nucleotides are TGTGCCAGCAGCCCTTTTGGGCAGGGAAGTGAAAAACTGTTTTTT. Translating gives CASSPFGQGSEKLFF.